The clone carrying this TCR beta chain was recorded only once. As yet, its antigen is unknown. This entry comes from a study of cytomegalovirus exposure and HLA in healthy donors. With 7 bases clipped from V and 8 bases from J, the junction kept 5 bases outside the gene matches. Per the germline V gene, CDR1 is SQVTM and CDR2 is ANQGSEA. This CDR3 is built from 11 residues. This PCR relied on a set of 60 Vbeta primers and 13 Jbeta primers. The data were produced by immunoSEQ multiplex PCR, yet TCRdb's version contains in-frame clones alone and is incomplete. The table has some 150,000 clones, 82% seen once. Points from the study as a whole: By a later analysis, the bulk of CMV-associated TCR beta chains appeared HLA-restricted. Previously analyzed data showed that most TCR beta V segments were productive at a frequency of about 90% or about 30%. The presence/absence work took it that sequencing depth was about the same across donors. A later analysis reportedly found that, within productive TCRs, an Asian-associated ancestry cluster had fewer N-insertions than the mean observed across the roughly 700 donors.

V is TRBV29-1 and J is TRBJ1-2; 9 nucleotides align to TRBD1. This sequence originates from a woman in her 50s in good health and CMV-seropositive. Sample: PBMCs. The CDR3 loop is CSGDRVGGYTF. CDR3 nucleotide sequence: TGCAGCGGGGACAGGGTAGGAGGCTACACCTTC.